One and the same sample provided the 32 T cell receptor beta chains below, sequenced in a study of T cells in Graves' hyperthyroidism and ophthalmopathy. Amplified TCR beta CDR3 regions derived from RNA transcripts. During a first-round RT-PCR of the TCR CDR3, the HTBI primer set was used. TCRdb re-called the multiplex PCR reads with MiXCR, one entry per CDR3 protein. This table has about 290,000 distinct CDR3 sequences, 16% appearing once. Sequenced input: blood. Every receptor here comes from a man younger than 40 with Graves' hyperthyroidism.

The DNA of the CDR3 is TGTGCCAGCAGCTCAGATTCGGAGAGGGCACCCCTCCACTTT. Amino acids: CASSSDSERAPLHF. The V gene is TRBV9, the J gene TRBJ1-6, with D uncertain. The CDR3 consists of 14 residues. V lost 4 bases to trimming and J lost 11 bases, with 16 bases between them. Germline V gives CDR1 SGDLS, CDR2 YYNGEE.

This clonotype has at least ten counts. This chain links TRBV11-3 with TRBJ2-3; D is undetermined. V dropped 0 bases and J dropped 6 bases, with 10 bases sitting between them. This CDR3 has 14 residues. Germline V gives CDR1 SGHNT, CDR2 YENEEA. The CDR3 DNA reads as TGTGCCAGCAGCTTAGAGACCCCCTCGGATACGCAGTATTTT. This gives the protein CASSLETPSDTQYF.

This clonotype came up many times. The gene calls are TRBV5-1 and TRBJ1-2; TRBD1 is a possible D gene (5 bases). The CDR3 is made up of 14 amino acids. V lost 0 bases and J lost 8, with 14 bases in between. Germline CDR1 SGHRS, CDR2 YFSETQ. CDR3 residues: CASSLVPGRDGYTF. For the CDR3, the DNA is TGCGCCAGCAGCTTGGTTCCGGGACGCGACGGCTACACCTTC.

This clonotype appeared many times. The V gene is TRBV7-9, the J gene TRBJ1-2, with 7 bases fitting TRBD1. Trimming cost V 6 bases and J 3 bases; bases outside gene matches: 4. Germline CDR1 SEHNR, CDR2 FQNEAQ (reference sequence). The CDR3 is made up of 13 amino acids. The CDR3 region is CASRTGTDYGYTF. CDR3 bases: TGTGCCAGCAGGACAGGGACGGACTATGGCTACACCTTC.

A few counts support this clonotype. The chain links TRBV6-1 to TRBJ2-5; 8 nucleotides align to TRBD1. The CDR3 has 12 residues. Germline CDR1 is MNHNS and CDR2 is SASEGT. With V trimmed by 7 bases and J by 3 bases, 1 base remained unmatched. CDR3 protein: CASKDREETQYF. The CDR3 DNA sequence: TGTGCCAGCAAGGACAGGGAAGAGACCCAGTACTTC.

This clonotype showed up many times. The rearrangement links TRBV28 to TRBJ2-5; no reliable D call. Trimming stripped 3 bases from V and 2 bases from J, with 16 bases between. The CDR3 is 16 residues long. CDR1 MDHEN and CDR2 SYDVKM come from the germline V gene. CDR3 coding DNA: TGTGCCAGCAGTTTCTCCTGGGCAGCCCCGCAAGAGACCCAGTACTTC. As protein: CASSFSWAAPQETQYF. Full variable domain (rest looked up from reference TRBV28 and TRBJ2-5): DVKVTQSSRYLVKRTGEKVFLECVQDMDHENMFWYRQDPGLGLRLIYFSYDVKMKEKGDIPEGYSVSREKKERFSLILESASTNQTSMYLCASSFSWAAPQETQYFGPGTRLLVL.

V gene TRBV28 combines with J gene TRBJ1-2, with D possibly TRBD1 on 5 matching bases. The germline V gene has CDR1 MDHEN and CDR2 SYDVKM. Trimming cost V 8 bases and J 7 bases, with 11 bases left between them. The CDR3 loop spans 11 amino acids. The CDR3 is CASVYGGGYTF. The CDR3 coding sequence is TGTGCCAGCGTTTACGGGGGTGGCTACACCTTC.

This clonotype was detected ten times or more. CDR3 loop: CASSEREAQETQYF. CDR3 nucleotide sequence: TGTGCCAGCAGTGAGCGGGAGGCCCAAGAGACCCAGTACTTC. The rearrangement links TRBV2 to TRBJ2-5; 8 bases fit TRBD2. CDR3 size: 14 residues. CDR1 is SNHLY, CDR2 FYNNEI, per germline. V shed 3 bases, J shed 1 base, and the junction held 1 base outside the gene matches.

This clonotype occurred many times. This chain connects TRBV30 to TRBJ2-7; D might be TRBD1 or TRBD2, each matching 8 bases. Germline CDR1 and CDR2: GTSNPN and SVGIG (reference sequence). This CDR3 spans 15 amino acids. Trimming removed 8 bases at V and 2 bases at J, with 22 bases between. The CDR3, as DNA: TGTGCCCATTCAAAGCGGGGGACAGGACCCTACGAGCAGTACTTC. Encoded protein: CAHSKRGTGPYEQYF.

This clonotype was detected many times. The J gene is TRBJ1-5, the V gene TRBV6-1; D gene unclear. The CDR3 length is 14 residues. V gave up 6 bases and J gave up 3 bases, with 12 bases separating them. Germline V CDR1 and CDR2: MNHNS, SASEGT. CDR3 region: CASSIRGHNQPQHF. CDR3 in DNA: TGTGCCAGCAGCATCCGGGGTCACAATCAGCCCCAGCATTTT.

The V gene is TRBV6-1, the J gene TRBJ1-2, with D maybe TRBD1 (6 bases). The ends were cut back, 7 bases at V and 8 bases at J, with 17 bases in the middle. CDR3 size: 13 residues. Germline V gene data show CDR1 as MNHNS and CDR2 as SASEGT. The CDR3 region is CASTETGAGGYTF. For the CDR3, the DNA is TGTGCCAGCACCGAGACAGGCGCCGGGGGCTACACCTTC.

The table lists this clonotype with a few counts. The V gene is TRBV7-9, the J gene TRBJ2-7; D might be TRBD2 (7 bases). This CDR3 spans 13 amino acids. V lost 8 bases, J lost 6 bases, and 17 bases lay in between. Germline V gives CDR1 SEHNR, CDR2 FQNEAQ (reference sequence). The CDR3 bases are TGTGCCAGCCGGGGGGACAAGTCATGCGAGCAGTACTTC. Translated, it gives CASRGDKSCEQYF.

Many counts were recorded for this clonotype. This rearrangement joins TRBV18 to TRBJ1-1; no clear D. Germline CDR1 is KGHSH and CDR2 is LQKENI. V was pared by 2 bases and J by 1 base, with 20 bases between. The CDR3 extends over 18 amino acids. CDR3 DNA sequence: TGTGCCAGCTCACCAAATTCGGGTTCCAGACTCGGGAACACTGAAGCTTTCTTT. Translated, it gives CASSPNSGSRLGNTEAFF. The full variable domain, completed using reference TRBV18 and TRBJ1-1, is NAGVMQNPRHLVRRRGQEARLRCSPMKGHSHVYWYRQLPEEGLKFMVYLQKENIIDESGMPKERFSAEFPKEGPSILRIQQVVRGDSAAYFCASSPNSGSRLGNTEAFFGQGTRLTVV.

The chain combines TRBV3-1 with TRBJ1-2; no clear D gene. Trimming cost V 3 bases and J 2 bases, with 10 bases left between them. CDR3 size: 14 residues. Germline V gene lookup returns CDR1 LGHDT and CDR2 YNNKEL (reference sequence). The CDR3, as DNA: TGTGCCAGCAGCCACTTCGGCAGAAACTATGGCTACACCTTC. It is translated as CASSHFGRNYGYTF.

This clonotype was counted only a few times. The J gene is TRBJ2-7, the V gene TRBV25-1; D may match TRBD1 or TRBD2 (5 bases each). The CDR3 consists of 14 residues. Trimming shortened V by 5 bases and J by 3 bases, and 14 bases separated the two germline ends. The germline V gene has CDR1 MGHDK and CDR2 SYGVNS. In DNA form, the CDR3 reads TGTGCCAGCAGTTTTGAGGGGAAATACTACGAGCAGTACTTC. Translating it yields CASSFEGKYYEQYF.

This clonotype was counted at least ten times. The chain combines TRBV5-1 with TRBJ2-7, with D tentatively TRBD2 (5 bases). The germline CDR1 and CDR2 sequences are SGHRS and YFSETQ. The CDR3 length is 14 residues. The V gene lost 0 bases and the J gene lost 4 bases, with 11 bases spanning the gap. The CDR3 DNA sequence: TGCGCCAGCAGCTTGGTTGGAGGCGAGTACGAGCAGTACTTC. Amino acids: CASSLVGGEYEQYF.

This clonotype was observed at least ten times. The chain employs TRBV11-2 and TRBJ2-3; D is tentatively TRBD1 or TRBD2 (5 bases each). From germline, CDR1 is SGHAT and CDR2 FQNNGV. The CDR3 covers 16 residues. Deletions cut 2 bases from V and 1 base from J, with 13 bases between. The CDR3 protein is CASSLLEGRGTDTQYF. The CDR3 nucleotides are TGTGCCAGCAGCTTACTTGAGGGGCGGGGCACAGATACGCAGTATTTT. Based on the CDR3 plus reference TRBV11-2 and TRBJ2-3, the full variable domain is EAGVAQSPRYKIIEKRQSVAFWCNPISGHATLYWYQQILGQGPKLLIQFQNNGVVDDSQLPKDRFSAERLKGVDSTLKIQPAKLEDSAVYLCASSLLEGRGTDTQYFGPGTRLTVL.

V usage is TRBV13 and J usage is TRBJ2-2; a weak D match, TRBD2 (5 bases). The CDR3 totals 14 residues. V lost 8 bases, J lost 8 bases, and 18 bases lay in between. Germline CDR1 and CDR2: PRHDT and FYEKMQ (reference sequence). The CDR3, as DNA: TGTGCCAGCCTCCCAGCGGACGTGGGGGGGGAGCTGTTTTTT. This encodes CASLPADVGGELFF. The full variable domain, with the rest looked up from reference TRBV13 and TRBJ2-2, is AAGVIQSPRHLIKEKRETATLKCYPIPRHDTVYWYQQGPGQDPQFLISFYEKMQSDKGSIPDRFSAQQFSDYHSELNMSSLELGDSALYFCASLPADVGGELFFGEGSRLTVL.

This clonotype has ten or more counts. The chain recombines TRBV7-2 with TRBJ2-1, with unresolved D. Trimming removed 3 bases at V and 9 bases at J, with 12 bases between. Per the germline V gene, CDR1 is SGHTA and CDR2 is FQGNSA. There are 13 residues in the CDR3. CDR3 region: CASSLGIGSEQFF. DNA of the CDR3: TGTGCCAGCAGCTTGGGCATAGGAAGTGAGCAGTTCTTC.

The chain links TRBV4-1 to TRBJ2-1; 8 bases map to TRBD1. Germline V gene sequence: CDR1 MGHRA, CDR2 YSYEKL. The V gene end was trimmed by 8 bases and the J gene end by 7 bases; junction bases not matched to a gene: 7. This CDR3 spans 13 amino acids. CDR3 amino acids: CASSRQGSNEQFF. DNA for the CDR3: TGCGCCAGCTCACGACAGGGGTCGAATGAGCAGTTCTTC.

This clonotype was seen a few times. The rearrangement joins TRBV19 to TRBJ1-2; 7 nucleotides align to TRBD1. With 5 bases clipped from V and 9 bases from J, the junction kept 9 bases outside the gene matches. This CDR3 comprises 13 residues. The germline V gene has CDR1 LNHDA and CDR2 SQIVND (reference sequence). Written as DNA, the CDR3 is TGTGCCAGTAGTCTCACCGGGACAGTGCGCTACACCTTC. Translated, it gives CASSLTGTVRYTF.

In this sample, this clonotype turned up many times. V and J are TRBV27 and TRBJ2-7; possibly TRBD1 or TRBD2 for D (6 bases each). The CDR3 sequence is 15 residues long. CDR1 is MNHEY and CDR2 is SMNVEV in the germline V gene (reference sequence). V was cut by 3 bases and J by 3 bases, with 15 bases left in between. Here the CDR3 DNA reads TGTGCCAGCAGTTTTAAAGGGGGAGGCTTCTACGAGCAGTACTTC. Translation gives CASSFKGGGFYEQYF.

For the CDR3, the DNA is TGCAGCGTCGCTGGGACGGACCCAAAGGAGCAGTACTTC. Residues: CSVAGTDPKEQYF. The chain is built from TRBV29-1 and TRBJ2-7; D possibly uses TRBD1 or TRBD2 (5 bases each). The ends were cut back, 6 bases at V and 7 bases at J, with 19 bases in the middle. CDR1 SQVTM and CDR2 ANQGSEA come from the germline V gene. The CDR3 covers 13 residues.

A few counts support this clonotype. V is TRBV10-1 and J is TRBJ2-1; D ambiguous. The germline V and J ends were trimmed by 2 bases and 6 bases, with 8 bases remaining between them. The CDR3 consists of 13 residues. The V gene's germline CDR1 is WNHNN and CDR2 SYGVQD (reference sequence). The CDR3 protein is CASSERAANEQFF. Here the CDR3 DNA reads TGCGCCAGCAGTGAGCGGGCAGCCAATGAGCAGTTCTTC.

This clonotype was counted at least ten times. This chain connects TRBV30 to TRBJ2-1; possibly TRBD1 for D (6 bases). Per germline, CDR1 GTSNPN and CDR2 SVGIG (reference sequence). The length of the CDR3 is 13 residues. With 7 bases removed from V and 1 base from J, the gap between germline ends came to 11 bases. CDR3 region: CAFRDKSYNEQFF. CDR3 DNA sequence: TGTGCCTTCCGGGACAAATCCTACAATGAGCAGTTCTTC. Variable domain in full (rest from reference TRBV30 and TRBJ2-1): SQTIHQWPATLVQPVGSPLSLECTVEGTSNPNLYWYRQAAGRGLQLLFYSVGIGQISSEVPQNLSASRPQDRQFILSSKKLLLSDSGFYLCAFRDKSYNEQFFGPGTRLTVL.

V usage is TRBV7-9 and J usage is TRBJ2-1; D remains unclear. Trimming took off 5 bases at V and 1 base at J, with 21 bases between the two ends. CDR3 length: 18 residues. Germline loops: CDR1 SEHNR, CDR2 FQNEAQ (reference sequence). DNA for the CDR3: TGTGCCAGCAGCGGCAATTCGATGGGGATAAGTTCCTACAATGAGCAGTTCTTC. Encoded protein: CASSGNSMGISSYNEQFF.

This clonotype was detected only a few times. This chain uses TRBV30 with TRBJ2-3, with no clear D. Germline values: CDR1 GTSNPN, CDR2 SVGIG (reference sequence). V lost 2 bases and J 2 bases, leaving 8 bases between the germline ends. The CDR3 spans 13 residues. CDR3 sequence (DNA): TGTGCCTGGAGTTCCGGAATCACAGATACGCAGTATTTT. It translates to CAWSSGITDTQYF.

This clonotype has a count of ten or more. The chain employs TRBV7-9 and TRBJ2-7; 7 bases are shared with TRBD1. CDR1 is SEHNR and CDR2 is FQNEAQ in the germline V gene (reference sequence). With V trimmed by 4 bases and J by 4 bases, 16 bases remained unmatched. The CDR3 runs to 17 residues. For the CDR3, the DNA is TGTGCCAGCAGCTCGACGACAGGGATCCCCTCTTTTTACGAGCAGTACTTC. Translation gives CASSSTTGIPSFYEQYF.

This clonotype was detected ten times or more. The chain links TRBV6-4 to TRBJ2-2, with D maybe TRBD2 (6 bases). CDR3 length: 13 residues. Trimming cost V 3 bases and J 4 bases, with 6 bases left between them. Germline V CDR1 and CDR2: MRHNA, SNTAGT. CDR3 coding DNA: TGTGCCAGCAGTGAGACTAGCACCGGGGAGCTGTTTTTT. Its translation is CASSETSTGELFF.

In this sample, this clonotype turned up many times. This chain joins TRBV12-3 or TRBV12-4 and TRBJ1-1, with D possibly being TRBD1 (5 bases). This CDR3 is built from 14 residues. V was trimmed by 7 bases and J by 5 bases, leaving 17 bases between them. Here the CDR3 DNA reads TGTGCCAGCACCGCTGTAGGGGATTGGACTGAAGCTTTCTTT. It specifies CASTAVGDWTEAFF.

The J gene is TRBJ1-3, the V gene TRBV30; unclear D gene. The CDR3 spans 15 residues. Germline V lookup: CDR1 GTSNPN, CDR2 SVGIG (reference sequence). Trimming removed 1 base at V and 0 bases at J, with 10 bases between. The CDR3 DNA is TGTGCCTGGAGTGCCACACAAGTCTCTGGAAACACCATATATTTT. It yields the protein CAWSATQVSGNTIYF.

The chain links TRBV20-1 to TRBJ2-7; 8 bases match TRBD2. CDR1 and CDR2 (germline): DFQATT, SNEGSKA (reference sequence). The ends lost 0 bases at V and 2 bases at J; junction bases unmatched: 3. The CDR3 is 14 residues long. The CDR3 sequence is CSARDGREAYEQYF. The CDR3 DNA reads as TGCAGTGCTAGAGACGGGCGGGAGGCCTACGAGCAGTACTTC.